One and the same sample provided the 29 T cell receptor beta chains below, sequenced in a study of blood T cells in healthy people across ages (dated by TCRdb to the mid-2010s). The library was prepared using 5' RACE. These reads were obtained on an Illumina HiSeq 2500. A second PCR of about 6 to 12 cycles was performed with a sample-barcoded 5' primer and a J-beta primer mix. TCRdb reran the public reads through fastp at Q25 and MiXCR, keeping productive beta chains. Every entry covers one CDR3 protein and lists the most common genes and DNA from its rows. This sample holds some 1,500,000 distinct CDR3 sequences; approximately 43% were observed only once. 4% of the sample lies in the top ten. Sequenced material: blood. These receptors were collected from a woman between 18 and 30 years old in good health.

This sequence joins TRBV20-1 and TRBJ2-1; D is undetermined. The CDR3 consists of 12 residues. Germline CDR1 and CDR2: DFQATT and SNEGSKA (reference sequence). V lost 2 bases, J lost 6 bases, and 8 bases lay in between. Here the CDR3 reads CSARLPGNEQFF. CDR3 DNA: TGCAGTGCTAGACTTCCGGGCAATGAGCAGTTCTTC.

This clonotype was counted only a few times. V gene TRBV7-9 combines with J gene TRBJ2-1; D is undetermined. Trimming pared 1 base from V and 5 bases from J, leaving 21 bases between. Germline-derived CDR1 and CDR2 are SEHNR and FQNEAQ (reference sequence). The CDR3 is made up of 18 amino acids. In DNA, the CDR3 is TGTGCCAGCAGCTTAGAGGACGTGTGGGGATACCGGCACAATGAGCAGTTCTTC. It codes for CASSLEDVWGYRHNEQFF.

This chain connects TRBV5-1 to TRBJ2-7; TRBD1 matches at 10 bases. Germline V lookup: CDR1 SGHRS, CDR2 YFSETQ. This CDR3 comprises 15 residues. V was clipped by 4 bases and J by 4 bases; unmatched bases: 8. CDR3 sequence: CASSLPKDRGYEQYF. CDR3 DNA: TGCGCCAGCAGCCTACCCAAGGACAGGGGGTACGAGCAGTACTTC.

The chain has TRBV7-2 and TRBJ1-2, with 8 bases fitting TRBD1. Germline values: CDR1 SGHTA, CDR2 FQGNSA. CDR3 length equals 14 residues. The junction had 2 bases not matched to a gene; V was cut back by 0 bases and J by 5 bases. DNA of the CDR3: TGTGCCAGCAGCTTAGCTCAGGGGGCGTATGGCTACACCTTC. Translated: CASSLAQGAYGYTF.

CDR3 nucleotide sequence: TGCAGTGCTAGAGAGACAGAAAATCAGCCCCAGCATTTT. It is translated as CSARETENQPQHF. The V and J genes are TRBV20-1 and TRBJ1-5, with D possibly matching TRBD1 (5 bases). Germline-derived CDR1 and CDR2 are DFQATT and SNEGSKA (reference sequence). The CDR3 has 13 residues. The V gene lost 0 bases and the J gene lost 4 bases, with 7 bases spanning the gap.

Many counts were recorded for this clonotype. The chain combines TRBV7-2 with TRBJ2-1; perhaps TRBD1 as D (5 bases). Germline V gives CDR1 SGHTA, CDR2 FQGNSA. The CDR3 runs to 13 residues. Trimming took off 3 bases at V and 5 bases at J, with 8 bases between the two ends. CDR3 in DNA: TGTGCCAGCAGCTTGCGACAGAACAATGAGCAGTTCTTC. It encodes CASSLRQNNEQFF.

This clonotype showed up just once. The chain uses TRBV13 and TRBJ1-3; unclear D gene. Germline assignment: CDR1 PRHDT and CDR2 FYEKMQ (reference sequence). Between the trimmed V and J ends, which lost 3 bases and 0 bases, there was a span of 6 bases. This CDR3 region has 14 residues. CDR3 residues: CASSFHSSGNTIYF. The CDR3 DNA sequence: TGTGCCAGCAGCTTTCACAGCTCTGGAAACACCATATATTTT.

The DNA for the CDR3 is TGCAGTGCTCGATCGACAGGGGATGGCAAAAACATTCAGTACTTC. It specifies CSARSTGDGKNIQYF. The chain recombines TRBV20-1 with TRBJ2-4, with 8 nucleotides matching TRBD1. The germline V gene has CDR1 DFQATT and CDR2 SNEGSKA (reference sequence). J gave up 3 bases and V 5 bases, and 9 bases lay outside the gene matches. The CDR3 sequence is 15 residues long.

This clonotype came up a few times. Just one base apart from a much larger clone, this may be a read error. The chain joins TRBV7-8 to TRBJ2-1, with 8 bases fitting TRBD1. From germline, CDR1 is SGHVS and CDR2 FQNEAQ. This CDR3 has 14 amino acids. J lost 10 bases, V lost 5 bases, and 10 bases had no gene match. The CDR3 DNA reads TGTGCCAGCAGCCCCGGACAGGGAGTTTACGAGCAGTTCTTC. It yields the protein CASSPGQGVYEQFF.

The rearrangement links TRBV7-9 to TRBJ1-2, with D perhaps matching TRBD1 (5 bases). Trimming stripped 6 bases from V and 6 bases from J, with 14 bases between. This CDR3 is built from 13 residues. Germline CDR1 reads SEHNR; CDR2 reads FQNEAQ (reference sequence). CDR3 DNA: TGTGCCAGCAGTTCATACGCGGGGGATGGCTACACCTTC. Amino acids: CASSSYAGDGYTF.

The chain links TRBV25-1 to TRBJ1-1, with D unclear. Trimming removed 3 bases at V and 4 bases at J, with 15 bases between. CDR1 is MGHDK and CDR2 is SYGVNS in the germline V gene. This CDR3 comprises 15 residues. The CDR3 DNA reads TGTGCCAGCAGTGAGGCTGCTGGCGGAGGCACTGAAGCTTTCTTT. Protein product: CASSEAAGGGTEAFF.

CDR3 sequence reads: CASSSTGLAGTNEQFF. CDR3 coding DNA: TGCGCCAGCAGCTCCACAGGACTAGCGGGAACCAATGAGCAGTTCTTC. V is TRBV5-1 and J is TRBJ2-1, with 12 nucleotides matching TRBD2. Germline V CDR1 and CDR2: SGHRS, YFSETQ. V shed 3 bases, J shed 6 bases, and the junction held 7 bases outside the gene matches. The CDR3 is made up of 16 amino acids.

The chain couples TRBV6-5 to TRBJ2-1; D not certain. The CDR3 is made up of 15 amino acids. The ends were cut back, 4 bases at V and 10 bases at J, with 20 bases in the middle. Germline CDR1 and CDR2: MNHEY and SVGAGI. In DNA, the CDR3 is TGTGCCAGCAGTTCCACGGGCCCCAGCTCCTACGAGCAGTTCTTC. It codes for CASSSTGPSSYEQFF.

In this sample, this clonotype turned up once. The V gene is TRBV4-3, the J gene TRBJ1-6; 9 nucleotides match TRBD1. Unmatched junction bases numbered 5, after V lost 3 bases and J lost 11 bases. The CDR3 has 14 residues. The germline gives CDR1 LGHNA, CDR2 YSLEER. The CDR3 protein is CASSQGQGVAPLHF. The CDR3 DNA sequence: TGCGCCAGCAGCCAGGGACAGGGAGTCGCACCCCTCCACTTT.

The CDR3 DNA reads TGTGCCAGCAGTTACAGTCCATATCAGCCCCAGCATTTT. This codes for CASSYSPYQPQHF. V gene TRBV6-5 combines with J gene TRBJ1-5; D gene ambiguous. The germline gives CDR1 MNHEY, CDR2 SVGAGI. There are 13 residues in the CDR3. V lost 2 bases and J 5 bases, leaving 7 bases between the germline ends.

V gene TRBV24-1 combines with J gene TRBJ1-1; D gene uncertain. Germline V lookup: CDR1 KGHDR, CDR2 SFDVKD. This CDR3 region has 11 residues. V was cut by 5 bases and J by 3 bases, with 3 bases left in between. CDR3 amino acids: CATSGYTEAFF. In DNA, the CDR3 is TGTGCCACCAGTGGCTACACTGAAGCTTTCTTT.

In this sample, this clonotype turned up a few times. The chain links TRBV7-3 to TRBJ2-7, with 8 bases aligning to TRBD2. The CDR3 covers 16 residues. Germline assignment: CDR1 SGHTA and CDR2 FQGTGA. V was clipped by 2 bases and J by 3 bases; unmatched bases: 9. CDR3 sequence (DNA): TGTGCCAGCAGCTTATTATCGGGAGGGGATCACTACGAGCAGTACTTC. It specifies CASSLLSGGDHYEQYF.

This clonotype appeared a few times. J is TRBJ2-6 and V is TRBV20-1, with D tentatively TRBD1 (5 bases). The CDR3 sequence is 14 residues long. CDR1 and CDR2 from the germline V gene are DFQATT and SNEGSKA (reference sequence). The ends were cut back, 5 bases at V and 0 bases at J, with 8 bases in the middle. CDR3 amino acids: CSASDSSGANVLTF. CDR3 coding DNA: TGCAGTGCTTCAGACAGCTCTGGGGCCAACGTCCTGACTTTC.

This clonotype was seen only once. The rearrangement links TRBV20-1 to TRBJ1-4; D not resolved. The CDR3 is 14 amino acids. Germline values: CDR1 DFQATT, CDR2 SNEGSKA (reference sequence). The ends were cut back, 1 base at V and 8 bases at J, with 14 bases in the middle. CDR3 nucleotide sequence: TGCAGTGCTAGAGGGGCGCGGGGTGGGGAAAAACTGTTTTTT. Amino acids: CSARGARGGEKLFF.

The chain recombines TRBV28 with TRBJ2-7; D is possibly TRBD1 or TRBD2 (5 bases each). Matching the DNA end better, TRBJ2-1 makes the J call doubtful. Germline-derived CDR1 and CDR2 are MDHEN and SYDVKM. The CDR3 is made up of 15 amino acids. CDR3 loop: CASTPLAGSSYEQFF. The CDR3, as DNA: TGTGCCAGCACCCCCCTGGCAGGGAGCTCCTACGAGCAGTTCTTC.

Only a few counts were recorded for this clonotype. The CDR3 loop reads CASSQAQGSTYEQYF. The CDR3 region has the DNA TGTGCCAGCAGCCAAGCCCAGGGGTCGACCTACGAGCAGTACTTC. The V gene is TRBV3-1, the J gene TRBJ2-7, with D tentatively TRBD1 (6 bases). V lost 1 base and J lost 2, with 12 bases in between. The CDR3 spans 15 residues. Per the germline V gene, CDR1 is LGHDT and CDR2 is YNNKEL (reference sequence).

This clonotype was found a few times. The V gene is TRBV3-1, the J gene TRBJ2-1, with D tentatively TRBD1 (5 bases). The CDR3 is 16 residues long. Deletions cut 4 bases from V and 0 bases from J, with 13 bases between. From germline, CDR1 is LGHDT and CDR2 YNNKEL (reference sequence). CDR3 DNA: TGTGCCAGCAGCCTCAAGGGGCGGAACTCCTACAATGAGCAGTTCTTC. It yields the protein CASSLKGRNSYNEQFF.

This clonotype was detected many times. The chain is built from TRBV11-2 and TRBJ2-7; maybe TRBD1 (6 bases). The ends were cut back, 2 bases at V and 2 bases at J, with 10 bases in the middle. The CDR3 sequence is 14 residues long. Looked up from germline, CDR1 is SGHAT and CDR2 is FQNNGV. Here the CDR3 reads CASSLNRVTYEQYF. Here the CDR3 DNA reads TGTGCCAGCAGCTTAAACAGGGTGACCTACGAGCAGTACTTC.

In this sample, this clonotype turned up a few times. In DNA, the CDR3 is TGTGCCACCAGCTCCCCGGGGGCCATTTACAATGAGCAGTTCTTC. This translates into CATSSPGAIYNEQFF. The chain has TRBV15 and TRBJ2-1; D might be TRBD1 or TRBD2, each matching 6 bases. Germline-derived CDR1 and CDR2 are LNHNV and YYDKDF (reference sequence). Trimming took off 5 bases at V and 4 bases at J, with 15 bases between the two ends. This CDR3 spans 15 amino acids.

In the case of this clonotype: A junction end diverges from the germline sequence, so it may reflect a read error. The DNA of the CDR3 is TGCGCCAGCAGCCACCCCGAGGGCGGATACGAGCAGTACTTC. As protein: CASSHPEGGYEQYF. The genes are TRBV3-1 and TRBJ2-4; a weak D match, TRBD2 (5 bases). The J call may be faulty, since TRBJ2-7 better matches the DNA end. Germline values: CDR1 LGHDT, CDR2 YNNKEL (reference sequence). The CDR3 sequence is 14 residues long.

This clonotype was found a few times. The J gene is TRBJ2-3, the V gene TRBV7-9, with D perhaps matching TRBD2 (6 bases). The germline V and J ends were trimmed by 5 bases and 4 bases, with 19 bases remaining between them. The CDR3 extends over 16 amino acids. CDR1 is SEHNR and CDR2 is FQNEAQ in the germline V gene (reference sequence). The CDR3 sequence: CASSPRTEGYPDTQYF. The DNA for the CDR3 is TGTGCCAGCAGCCCGAGGACGGAGGGTTACCCAGATACGCAGTATTTT.

CDR3 amino acids: CASSPVTSGSNEQYF. The CDR3 DNA reads TGTGCCAGCAGCCCGGTGACTAGCGGGAGTAACGAGCAGTACTTC. This chain links TRBV7-9 with TRBJ2-7; TRBD2 matches at 12 bases. J lost 5 bases, V lost 5 bases, and 7 bases had no gene match. The CDR3 has 15 residues. The germline gives CDR1 SEHNR, CDR2 FQNEAQ (reference sequence).

The rearrangement links TRBV6-6 to TRBJ2-1; 9 nucleotides match TRBD2. In germline, CDR1 is MNHNY, CDR2 SVGAGI (reference sequence). The CDR3 sequence is 15 residues long. V was clipped by 5 bases and J by 4 bases; unmatched bases: 6. CDR3: CASSRTSVGYNEQFF. CDR3 DNA sequence: TGTGCCAGCAGTCGGACTAGCGTAGGATACAATGAGCAGTTCTTC.

This clonotype was seen more than once but under ten times. This CDR3 reads CASSQDRRGDFGYTF. DNA of the CDR3: TGCGCCAGCAGCCAAGACCGCAGGGGGGACTTTGGCTACACCTTC. V and J are TRBV4-3 and TRBJ1-2; 7 nucleotides align to TRBD1. Germline V CDR1 and CDR2: LGHNA, YSLEER. V trimming: 0 bases; J trimming: 7 bases; junction bases outside the gene matches: 8. The CDR3 covers 15 residues.